The 29 T cell receptor beta chains below come from one sample, sequenced in a study of CXCR3-negative and CXCR3-positive naive CD8 T cells. Study conclusions and caveats: The TRB CDR3s that CXCR3-positive naive cells carried were more hydrophobic than those of CXCR3-negative naive cells.

These TCRs are of unknown antigen specificity. cDNA libraries for TRB were generated by 5' RACE incorporating UMI labels. TCRdb re-called the 5' RACE reads; every CDR3 protein appears as one record, without DNA. The sample data list over 55,000 distinct CDR3 sequences. Material for sequencing was naive CXCR3+ CD8+ T cells from blood. As to subset: CD45RO-CCR7+CD27+CD95- naive CD8+ T cells expressing CXCR3 (TNR3+). Receptor source: a human donor in good health. Some clones in this sample may be carry-over from other donors' samples.

This chain connects TRBV6-2 or TRBV6-3 to TRBJ1-1; checking the TCRdb D call of TRBD1 is not possible without DNA. The CDR3 contains 15 residues. Germline V gene lookup returns CDR1 MNHEY and CDR2 SVGEGT. The CDR3 reads CASTPTGEMNTEAFF.

The chain joins TRBV4-3 to TRBJ2-1; TCRdb selects TRBD1, and the lack of DNA leaves this call unchecked. The CDR3 has 16 residues. Germline-derived CDR1 and CDR2 are LGHNA and YSLEER. This CDR3 reads CASSQDAGQGANEQFF.

The rearrangement links TRBV15 to TRBJ2-7; TCRdb indicates TRBD1, and absent DNA this call remains unverified. Germline V gives CDR1 LNHNV, CDR2 YYDKDF (reference sequence). CDR3 size: 14 residues. The CDR3 sequence is CATKSGQESYEQYF.

The chain joins TRBV28 to TRBJ2-3. The germline CDR1 and CDR2 sequences are MDHEN and SYDVKM. The CDR3 spans 15 residues. CDR3 protein: CASSLKGSSTDTQYF.

This chain uses TRBV29-1 with TRBJ2-7. The CDR3 runs 13 residues. The germline V gene has CDR1 SQVTM and CDR2 ANQGSEA. Here the CDR3 reads CSVERDTTYEQYF.

This chain joins TRBV12-3 or TRBV12-4 and TRBJ1-5; as DNA is missing, the TRBD1 call by TCRdb cannot be tested. CDR3 length: 15 amino acids. The CDR3 reads CASSLTGSGNQPQHF.

CDR3 amino acids: CASGGAPPSYGYTF. V and J are TRBV7-9 and TRBJ1-2; TCRdb names TRBD1, which stays unverified in the absence of DNA. The CDR3 is 14 amino acids. Germline V CDR1 and CDR2: SEHNR, FQNEAQ (reference sequence).

The chain employs TRBV6-5 and TRBJ1-2; the D call of TRBD1 rests on TCRdb alone, since no DNA is present to check it. There are 13 residues in the CDR3. Germline V gene sequence: CDR1 MNHEY, CDR2 SVGAGI. CDR3 sequence reads: CASRGQGRYGYTF.

This chain connects TRBV3-1 to TRBJ2-1; the D call from TCRdb, TRBD2, cannot be confirmed without DNA. The CDR3 sequence is 15 residues long. In germline, CDR1 is LGHDT, CDR2 YNNKEL (reference sequence). CDR3 in amino acids: CASSQTSGGYNEQLF.

The rearrangement joins TRBV28 to TRBJ1-2; TCRdb indicates TRBD1, and absent DNA this call remains unverified. Germline-derived CDR1 and CDR2 are MDHEN and SYDVKM. The CDR3 length is 15 residues. CDR3 loop: CASSPPLRGADGYTF.

CDR3 sequence reads: CSASRGGRYEQFF. The chain has TRBV20-1 and TRBJ2-1; TCRdb names TRBD1, which stays unverified in the absence of DNA. There are 13 residues in the CDR3. Germline CDR1 reads DFQATT; CDR2 reads SNEGSKA (reference sequence).

This chain connects TRBV7-6 to TRBJ1-4; TCRdb picks TRBD1, but there is no DNA to check that call. Per germline, CDR1 SGHVS and CDR2 FNYEAQ. The CDR3 runs to 17 residues. The CDR3 loop reads CASSARDRGAEDEKLFF.

The chain is built from TRBV12-3 or TRBV12-4 and TRBJ1-2; checking the TCRdb D call of TRBD1 is not possible without DNA. The CDR3 sequence is 17 residues long. The CDR3 loop reads CASSPGTGGAFNYGYTF.

The chain uses TRBV9 and TRBJ1-2; lacking DNA, the TRBD1 call made by TCRdb goes unchecked. Germline V gene data show CDR1 as SGDLS and CDR2 as YYNGEE. The CDR3 consists of 16 residues. The CDR3 spells CASSTRDREAVYGYTF.

The rearrangement links TRBV12-3 or TRBV12-4 to TRBJ2-3. This CDR3 contains 13 residues. CDR3 amino acids: CASSQPDTDTQYF.

The gene calls are TRBV29-1 and TRBJ1-2; TCRdb designates TRBD1, a call that cannot be tested without DNA. The CDR3 covers 13 residues. CDR1 is SQVTM, CDR2 ANQGSEA, per germline. CDR3 loop: CSVEGAGGNGYTF.

CDR3 residues: CASSLGTGVVETQYF. The V and J genes are TRBV4-3 and TRBJ2-5; lacking DNA, the TRBD1 call made by TCRdb goes unchecked. This CDR3 has 15 residues. Germline-derived CDR1 and CDR2 are LGHNA and YSLEER.

The chain recombines TRBV6-4 with TRBJ2-3; the TRBD1 assignment by TCRdb is unverifiable without DNA. Per germline, CDR1 MRHNA and CDR2 SNTAGT. The CDR3 contains 17 residues. CDR3 region: CASSDSGGGEGTDTQYF.

The chain links TRBV28 to TRBJ2-5; TCRdb's D call, TRBD1, is unchecked because there is no DNA. The CDR3 runs 13 residues. Germline CDR1 reads MDHEN; CDR2 reads SYDVKM. CDR3 sequence reads: CAGGGRGYETQYF.

This chain joins TRBV11-2 and TRBJ1-1. The V gene's germline CDR1 is SGHAT and CDR2 FQNNGV. This CDR3 region has 13 residues. CDR3 region: CASSLYSDREAFF.

V gene TRBV7-9 combines with J gene TRBJ2-1; TCRdb names TRBD2, which stays unverified in the absence of DNA. The germline CDR1 and CDR2 sequences are SEHNR and FQNEAQ (reference sequence). The CDR3 has 13 residues. CDR3 protein: CASGSGQHNEQFF.

The chain employs TRBV6-2 or TRBV6-3 and TRBJ2-5; the TRBD2 assignment by TCRdb is unverifiable without DNA. The CDR3 extends over 14 amino acids. Germline values: CDR1 MNHEY, CDR2 SVGEGT. CDR3 region: CASSGTSGLTTQYF.

The chain has TRBV15 and TRBJ1-3. The CDR3 extends over 14 amino acids. In germline, CDR1 is LNHNV, CDR2 YYDKDF (reference sequence). The CDR3 loop is CATSRGQEGNTIYF. The full variable domain, in which reference TRBV15 and TRBJ1-3 provide the parts outside the CDR3, is DAMVIQNPRYQVTQFGKPVTLSCSQTLNHNVMYWYQQKSSQAPKLLFHYYDKDFNNEADTPDNFQSRRPNTSFCFLDIRSPGLGDTAMYLCATSRGQEGNTIYFGEGSWLTVV.

The chain joins TRBV12-5 to TRBJ2-7. CDR1 is LGHNT and CDR2 is FRNRAP in the germline V gene. CDR3 length equals 15 residues. The CDR3 sequence: CASFLGSGSSYEQYF.

The chain uses TRBV20-1 and TRBJ2-5; TCRdb picks TRBD1, but there is no DNA to check that call. Germline lookup yields CDR1 DFQATT and CDR2 SNEGSKA (reference sequence). The CDR3 length is 14 residues. The CDR3: CSAREAVPQETQYF.

The rearrangement uses TRBV7-6 and TRBJ2-3. This CDR3 comprises 13 residues. Germline values: CDR1 SGHVS, CDR2 FNYEAQ. This CDR3 is CASSLAVPDTEYF.

The chain employs TRBV21-1 and TRBJ2-4. TRBV21-1 is marked as a pseudogene. The CDR3 runs to 12 residues. Here the CDR3 reads CASTWTENIQYF.

The rearrangement uses TRBV9 and TRBJ2-2; lacking DNA, the TRBD1 call made by TCRdb goes unchecked. CDR1 SGDLS and CDR2 YYNGEE come from the germline V gene. There are 15 residues in the CDR3. CDR3 sequence: CASSLGDGNTGELFF. Variable domain in full (rest from reference TRBV9 and TRBJ2-2): DSGVTQTPKHLITATGQRVTLRCSPRSGDLSVYWYQQSLDQGLQFLIQYYNGEERAKGNILERFSAQQFPDLHSELNLSSLELGDSALYFCASSLGDGNTGELFFGEGSRLTVL.

The chain employs TRBV29-1 and TRBJ2-1; TCRdb picks TRBD1, but there is no DNA to check that call. The germline V gene encodes CDR1 SQVTM and CDR2 ANQGSEA. The CDR3 contains 12 residues. CDR3 in amino acids: CSVGPGTNEQFF.